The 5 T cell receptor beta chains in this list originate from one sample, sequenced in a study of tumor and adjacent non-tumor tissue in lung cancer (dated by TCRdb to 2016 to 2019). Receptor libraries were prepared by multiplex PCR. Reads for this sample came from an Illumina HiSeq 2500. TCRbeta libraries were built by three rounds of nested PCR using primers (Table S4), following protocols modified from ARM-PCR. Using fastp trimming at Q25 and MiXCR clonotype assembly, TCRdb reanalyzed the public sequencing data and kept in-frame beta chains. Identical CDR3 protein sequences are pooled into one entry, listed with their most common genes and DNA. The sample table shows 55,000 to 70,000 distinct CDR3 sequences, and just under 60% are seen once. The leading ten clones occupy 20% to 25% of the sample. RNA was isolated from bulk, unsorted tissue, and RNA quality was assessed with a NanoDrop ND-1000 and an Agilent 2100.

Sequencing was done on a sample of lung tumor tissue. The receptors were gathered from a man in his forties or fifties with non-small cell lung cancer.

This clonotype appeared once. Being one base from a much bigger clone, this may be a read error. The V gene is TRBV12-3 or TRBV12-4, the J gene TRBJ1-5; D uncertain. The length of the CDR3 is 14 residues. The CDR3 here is CVSSFAGSDQPQHF. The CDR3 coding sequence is TGTGTCAGCAGTTTTGCGGGGTCGGATCAGCCCCAGCATTTT.

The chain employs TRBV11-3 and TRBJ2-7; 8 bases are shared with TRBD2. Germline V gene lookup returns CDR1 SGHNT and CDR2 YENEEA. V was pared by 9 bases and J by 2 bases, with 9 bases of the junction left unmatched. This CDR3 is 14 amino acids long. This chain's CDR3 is CARSPDSGTYEQYF. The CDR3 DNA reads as TGTGCCAGGAGCCCAGATAGCGGGACCTACGAGCAGTACTTC.

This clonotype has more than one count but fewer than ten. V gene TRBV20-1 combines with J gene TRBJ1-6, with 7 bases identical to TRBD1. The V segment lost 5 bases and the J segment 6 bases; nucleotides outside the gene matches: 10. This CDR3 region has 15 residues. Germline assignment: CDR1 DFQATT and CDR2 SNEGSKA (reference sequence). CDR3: CSAPSGGAVNSPLHF. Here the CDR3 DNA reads TGCAGTGCTCCCTCAGGGGGGGCAGTTAATTCACCCCTCCACTTT.

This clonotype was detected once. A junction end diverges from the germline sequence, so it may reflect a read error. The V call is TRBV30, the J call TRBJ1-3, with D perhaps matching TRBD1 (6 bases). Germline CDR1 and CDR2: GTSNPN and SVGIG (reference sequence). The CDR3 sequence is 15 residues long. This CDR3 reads CAWGGGPNSGNTIHF. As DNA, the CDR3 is TGTGCCTGGGGGGGCGGACCAAACTCTGGAAACACCATACATTTT.

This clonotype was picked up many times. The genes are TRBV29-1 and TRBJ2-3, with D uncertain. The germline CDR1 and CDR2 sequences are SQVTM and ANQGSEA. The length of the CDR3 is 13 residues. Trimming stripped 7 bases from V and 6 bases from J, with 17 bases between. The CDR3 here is CSADRLPVDTQYF. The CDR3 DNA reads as TGCAGCGCCGACCGGCTCCCCGTCGATACGCAGTATTTT.